Reported below is one T cell receptor (beta chain). The data were obtained in a study of blood T cell repertoires in COVID-19. As for the study in general: Italy, Spain and the United States were the sources of the convalescent and acute COVID-19 samples. Sources were T cells, B-cell-depleted T cells, or PBMCs; the material itself was cDNA or gDNA.

Original analysis: For nucleated cells, counts were estimated from reference gene primer amplification. Using immunoSEQ multiplex PCR, the repertoire was profiled, and TCRdb retains in-frame clones only, with some absent. The D gene and trimming were derived from the DNA, and the V and J assignments and clone size from that table. The sample yields some 200,000 clones, approximately 90% seen once. Sequenced input: peripheral blood. The source is a middle-aged woman with acute or convalescent COVID-19.

In DNA, the CDR3 is TGTGCCAGCAGCTTAGGGGCGGGATCGACCGGGGAGCTGTTTTTT. Its protein product is CASSLGAGSTGELFF. V is TRBV7-9 and J is TRBJ2-2; maybe TRBD2 (6 bases). Looked up from germline, CDR1 is SEHNR and CDR2 is FQNEAQ (reference sequence). The CDR3 totals 15 residues. Trimming stripped 1 base from V and 5 bases from J, with 11 bases between. The whole variable domain, filled in from reference TRBV7-9 and TRBJ2-2, reads DTGVSQNPRHKITKRGQNVTFRCDPISEHNRLYWYRQTLGQGPEFLTYFQNEAQLEKSRLLSDRFSAERPKGSFSTLEIQRTEQGDSAMYLCASSLGAGSTGELFFGEGSRLTVL.